The 10 T cell receptor beta chains below all came from one sample that was sequenced in a study of CXCR3-negative and CXCR3-positive naive CD8 T cells. With UMI labels, 5' RACE was used to prepare the TRB cDNA libraries. With the 5' RACE reads reprocessed, TCRdb shows one record per CDR3 protein and no DNA. Its listing shows 100,000 to 150,000 distinct CDR3 sequences. Sequencing was done on a sample of naive CXCR3- CD8+ T cells from blood. The subset: CD45RO-CCR7+CD27+CD95- naive CD8+ T cells lacking CXCR3 (TNR3-). All receptors come from a human donor in good health. Some clones in this sample may be carry-over from other donors' samples.

The chain recombines TRBV30 with TRBJ2-3; TCRdb's D call of TRBD2 is untestable without DNA. Germline V gene lookup returns CDR1 GTSNPN and CDR2 SVGIG (reference sequence). The CDR3 runs 15 residues. This chain's CDR3 is CAWRRDYATRGTQYF.

This chain links TRBV27 with TRBJ2-7; TCRdb reports TRBD2, a call that lacks DNA to check it against. CDR1 and CDR2 from the germline V gene are MNHEY and SMNVEV (reference sequence). The CDR3 runs to 15 residues. CDR3 sequence reads: CASSLTGPSSYEQYF.

This sequence joins TRBV19 and TRBJ2-3. CDR1 LNHDA and CDR2 SQIVND come from the germline V gene (reference sequence). This CDR3 spans 13 amino acids. CDR3 loop: CASSIQVQDTQYF.

The V call is TRBV4-1, the J call TRBJ2-7; lacking DNA, the TRBD2 call made by TCRdb goes unchecked. Germline V lookup: CDR1 MGHRA, CDR2 YSYEKL. The CDR3 has 16 residues. Here the CDR3 reads CASSHISSGHPYEQYF.

The gene calls are TRBV11-3 and TRBJ2-1; TCRdb lists TRBD2, though no DNA is available to test this call. Germline CDR1 reads SGHNT; CDR2 reads YENEEA. This CDR3 contains 12 residues. The CDR3 reads CASSLPEREQFF.

The chain employs TRBV27 and TRBJ2-7; the D call from TCRdb, TRBD1, cannot be confirmed without DNA. Looked up from germline, CDR1 is MNHEY and CDR2 is SMNVEV (reference sequence). The CDR3 totals 17 residues. This CDR3 is CASSFEKGRTGAYEQYF.

This sequence joins TRBV12-3 or TRBV12-4 and TRBJ2-3; TCRdb gives TRBD1 as the D gene, but with no DNA this cannot be confirmed. This CDR3 contains 13 residues. The chain's CDR3 is CASSRGPADTQYF.

The rearrangement uses TRBV13 and TRBJ1-1; TCRdb's D gene call, TRBD1, goes unchecked for lack of DNA. CDR3 length: 14 amino acids. CDR1 PRHDT and CDR2 FYEKMQ come from the germline V gene (reference sequence). The CDR3 is CASSPPTGNTEAFF.

The V gene is TRBV10-3, the J gene TRBJ2-3. Germline CDR1 ENHRY, CDR2 SYGVKD. There are 16 residues in the CDR3. CDR3 amino acids: CAISEAGRSSTDTQYF.

J is TRBJ1-1 and V is TRBV5-6. The CDR3 spans 12 residues. Germline V gene lookup returns CDR1 SGHDT and CDR2 YYEEEE. The CDR3 loop is CASSHGSTETFF.